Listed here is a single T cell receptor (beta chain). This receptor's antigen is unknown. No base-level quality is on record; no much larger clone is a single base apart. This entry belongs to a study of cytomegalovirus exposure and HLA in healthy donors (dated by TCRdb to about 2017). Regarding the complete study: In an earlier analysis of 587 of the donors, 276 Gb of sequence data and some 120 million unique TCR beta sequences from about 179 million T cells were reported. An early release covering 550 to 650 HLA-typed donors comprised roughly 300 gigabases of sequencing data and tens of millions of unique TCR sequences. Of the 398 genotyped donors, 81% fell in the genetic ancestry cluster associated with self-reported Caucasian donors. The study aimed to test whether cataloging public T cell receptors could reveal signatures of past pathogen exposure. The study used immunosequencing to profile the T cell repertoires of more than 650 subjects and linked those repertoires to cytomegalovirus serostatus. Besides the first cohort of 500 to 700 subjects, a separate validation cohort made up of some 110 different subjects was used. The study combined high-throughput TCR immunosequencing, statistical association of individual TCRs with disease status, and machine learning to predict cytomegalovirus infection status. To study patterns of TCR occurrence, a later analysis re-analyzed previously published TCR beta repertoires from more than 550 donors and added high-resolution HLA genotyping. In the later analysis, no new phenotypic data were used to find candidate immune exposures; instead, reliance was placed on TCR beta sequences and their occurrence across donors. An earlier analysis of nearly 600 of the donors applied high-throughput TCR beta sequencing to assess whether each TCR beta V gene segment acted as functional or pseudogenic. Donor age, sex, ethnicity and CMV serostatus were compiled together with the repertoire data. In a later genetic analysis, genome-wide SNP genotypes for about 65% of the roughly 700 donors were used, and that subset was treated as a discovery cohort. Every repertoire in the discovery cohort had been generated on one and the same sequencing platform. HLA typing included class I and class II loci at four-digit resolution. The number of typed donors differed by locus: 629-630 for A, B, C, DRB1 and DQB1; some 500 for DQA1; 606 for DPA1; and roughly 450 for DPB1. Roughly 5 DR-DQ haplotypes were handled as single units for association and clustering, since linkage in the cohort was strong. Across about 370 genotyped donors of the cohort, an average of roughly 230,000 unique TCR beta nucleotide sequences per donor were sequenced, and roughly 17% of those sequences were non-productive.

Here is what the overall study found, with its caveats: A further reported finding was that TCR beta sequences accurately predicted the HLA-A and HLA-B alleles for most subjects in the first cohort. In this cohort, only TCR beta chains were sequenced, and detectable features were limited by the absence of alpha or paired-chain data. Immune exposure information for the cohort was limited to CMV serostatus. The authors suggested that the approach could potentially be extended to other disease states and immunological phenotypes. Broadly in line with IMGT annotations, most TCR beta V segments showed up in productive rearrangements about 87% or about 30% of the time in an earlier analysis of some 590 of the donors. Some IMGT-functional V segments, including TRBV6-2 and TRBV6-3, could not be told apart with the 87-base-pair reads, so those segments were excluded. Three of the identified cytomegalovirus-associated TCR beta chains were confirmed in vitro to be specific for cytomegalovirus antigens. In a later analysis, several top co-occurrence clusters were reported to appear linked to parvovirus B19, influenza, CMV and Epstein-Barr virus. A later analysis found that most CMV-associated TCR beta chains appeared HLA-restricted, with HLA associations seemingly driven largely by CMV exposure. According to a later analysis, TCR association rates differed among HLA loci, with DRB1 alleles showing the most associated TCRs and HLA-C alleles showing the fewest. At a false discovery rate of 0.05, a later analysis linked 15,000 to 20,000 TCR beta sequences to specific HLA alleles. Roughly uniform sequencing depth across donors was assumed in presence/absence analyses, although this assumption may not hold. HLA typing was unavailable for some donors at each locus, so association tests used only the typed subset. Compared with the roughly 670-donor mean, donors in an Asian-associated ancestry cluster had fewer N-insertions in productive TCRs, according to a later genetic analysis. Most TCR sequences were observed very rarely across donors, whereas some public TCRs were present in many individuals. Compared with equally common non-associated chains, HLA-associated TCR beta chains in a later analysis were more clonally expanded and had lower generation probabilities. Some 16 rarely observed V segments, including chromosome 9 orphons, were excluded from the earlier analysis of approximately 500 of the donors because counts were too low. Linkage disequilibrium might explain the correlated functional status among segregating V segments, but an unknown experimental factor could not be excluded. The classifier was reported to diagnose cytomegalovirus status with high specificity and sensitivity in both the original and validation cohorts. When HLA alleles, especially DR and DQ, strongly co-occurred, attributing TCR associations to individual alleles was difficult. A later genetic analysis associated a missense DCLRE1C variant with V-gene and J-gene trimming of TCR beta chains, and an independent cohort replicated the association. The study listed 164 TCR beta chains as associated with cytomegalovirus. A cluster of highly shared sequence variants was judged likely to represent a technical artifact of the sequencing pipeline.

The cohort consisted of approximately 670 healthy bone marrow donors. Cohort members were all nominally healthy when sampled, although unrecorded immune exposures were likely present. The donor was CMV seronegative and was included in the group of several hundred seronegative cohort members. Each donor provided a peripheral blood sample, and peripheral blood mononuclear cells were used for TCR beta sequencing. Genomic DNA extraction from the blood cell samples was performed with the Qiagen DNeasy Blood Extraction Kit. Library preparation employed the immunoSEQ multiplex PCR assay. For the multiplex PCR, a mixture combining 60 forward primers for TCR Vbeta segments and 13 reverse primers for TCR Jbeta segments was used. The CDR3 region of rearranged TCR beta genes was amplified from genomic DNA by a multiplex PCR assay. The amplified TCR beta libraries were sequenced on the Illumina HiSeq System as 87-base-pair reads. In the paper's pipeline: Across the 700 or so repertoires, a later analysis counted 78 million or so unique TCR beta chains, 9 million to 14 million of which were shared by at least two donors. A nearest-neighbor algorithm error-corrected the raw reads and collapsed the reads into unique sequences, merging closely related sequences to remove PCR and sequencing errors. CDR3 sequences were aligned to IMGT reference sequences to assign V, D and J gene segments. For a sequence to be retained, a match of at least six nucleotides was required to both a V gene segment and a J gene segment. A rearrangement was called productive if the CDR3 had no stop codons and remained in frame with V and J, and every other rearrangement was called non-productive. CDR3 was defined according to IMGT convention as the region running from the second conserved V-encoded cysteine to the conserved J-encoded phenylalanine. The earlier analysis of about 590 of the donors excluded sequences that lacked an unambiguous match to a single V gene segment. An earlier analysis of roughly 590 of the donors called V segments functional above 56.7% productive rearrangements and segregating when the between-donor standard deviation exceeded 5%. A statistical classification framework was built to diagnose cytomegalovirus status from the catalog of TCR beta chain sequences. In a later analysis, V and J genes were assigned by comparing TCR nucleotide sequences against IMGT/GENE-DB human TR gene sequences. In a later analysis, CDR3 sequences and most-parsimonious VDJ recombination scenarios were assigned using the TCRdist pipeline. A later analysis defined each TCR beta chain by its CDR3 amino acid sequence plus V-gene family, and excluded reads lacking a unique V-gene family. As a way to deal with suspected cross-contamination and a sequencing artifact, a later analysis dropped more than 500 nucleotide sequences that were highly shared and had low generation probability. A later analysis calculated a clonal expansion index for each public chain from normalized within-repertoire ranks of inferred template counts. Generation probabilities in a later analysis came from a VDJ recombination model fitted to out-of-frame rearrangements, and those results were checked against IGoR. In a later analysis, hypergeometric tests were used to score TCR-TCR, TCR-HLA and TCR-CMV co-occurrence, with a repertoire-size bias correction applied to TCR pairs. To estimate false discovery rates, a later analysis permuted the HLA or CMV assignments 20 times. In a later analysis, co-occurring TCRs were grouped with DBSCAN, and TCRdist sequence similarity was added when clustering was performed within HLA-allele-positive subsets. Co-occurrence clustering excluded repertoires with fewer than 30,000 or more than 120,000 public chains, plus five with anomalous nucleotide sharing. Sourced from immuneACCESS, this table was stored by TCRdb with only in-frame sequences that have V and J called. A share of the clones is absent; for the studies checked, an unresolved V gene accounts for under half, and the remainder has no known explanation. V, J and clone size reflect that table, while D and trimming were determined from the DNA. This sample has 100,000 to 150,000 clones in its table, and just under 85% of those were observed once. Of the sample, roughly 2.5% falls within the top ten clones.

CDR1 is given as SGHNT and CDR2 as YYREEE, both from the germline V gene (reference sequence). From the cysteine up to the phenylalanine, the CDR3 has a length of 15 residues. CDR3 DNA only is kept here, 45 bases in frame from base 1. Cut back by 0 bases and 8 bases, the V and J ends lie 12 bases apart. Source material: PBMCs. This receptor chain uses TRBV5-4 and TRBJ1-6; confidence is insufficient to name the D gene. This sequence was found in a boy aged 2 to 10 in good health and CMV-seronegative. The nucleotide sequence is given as TGTGCCAGCAGCTTGGATACGGGGATCGATTCACCCCTCCACTTT. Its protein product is CASSLDTGIDSPLHF.